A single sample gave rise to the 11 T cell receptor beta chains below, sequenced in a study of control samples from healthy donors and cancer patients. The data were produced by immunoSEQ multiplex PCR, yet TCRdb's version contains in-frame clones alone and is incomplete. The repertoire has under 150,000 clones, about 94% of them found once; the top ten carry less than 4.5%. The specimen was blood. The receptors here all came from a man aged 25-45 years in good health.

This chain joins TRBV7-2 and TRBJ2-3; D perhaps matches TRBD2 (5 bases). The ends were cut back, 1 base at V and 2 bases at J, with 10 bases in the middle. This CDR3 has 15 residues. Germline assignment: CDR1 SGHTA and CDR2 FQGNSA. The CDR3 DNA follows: TGTGCCAGCAGCTTAGTGGGGAGCTCCACAGATACGCAGTATTTT. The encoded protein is CASSLVGSSTDTQYF.

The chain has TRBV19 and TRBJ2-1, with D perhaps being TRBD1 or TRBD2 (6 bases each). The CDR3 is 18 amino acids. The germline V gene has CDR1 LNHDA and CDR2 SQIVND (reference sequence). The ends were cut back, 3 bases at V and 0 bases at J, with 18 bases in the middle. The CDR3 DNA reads TGTGCCAGTAGTATCTACGGGGGCGAAATAAGCTCCTACAATGAGCAGTTCTTC. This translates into CASSIYGGEISSYNEQFF. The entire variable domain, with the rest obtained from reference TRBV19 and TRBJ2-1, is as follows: DGGITQSPKYLFRKEGQNVTLSCEQNLNHDAMYWYRQDPGQGLRLIYYSQIVNDFQKGDIAEGYSVSREKKESFPLTVTSAQKNPTAFYLCASSIYGGEISSYNEQFFGPGTRLTVL.

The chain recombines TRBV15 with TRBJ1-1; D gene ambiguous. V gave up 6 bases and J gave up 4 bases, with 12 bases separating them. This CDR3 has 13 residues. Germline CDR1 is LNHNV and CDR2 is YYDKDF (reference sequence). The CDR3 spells CATRQPSATEAFF. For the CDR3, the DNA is TGTGCCACCAGACAACCTTCCGCCACTGAAGCTTTCTTT.

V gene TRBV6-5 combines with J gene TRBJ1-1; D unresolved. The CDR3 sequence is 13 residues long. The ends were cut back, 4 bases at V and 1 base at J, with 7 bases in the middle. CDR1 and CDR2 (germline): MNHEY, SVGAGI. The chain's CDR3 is CASSFAGNTEAFF. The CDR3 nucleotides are TGTGCCAGCAGTTTCGCCGGGAACACTGAAGCTTTCTTT.

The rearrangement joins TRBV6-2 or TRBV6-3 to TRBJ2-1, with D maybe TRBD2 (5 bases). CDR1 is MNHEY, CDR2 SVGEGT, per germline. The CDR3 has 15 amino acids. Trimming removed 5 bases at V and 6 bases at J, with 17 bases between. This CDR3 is CASSEPGLSPNEQFF. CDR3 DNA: TGTGCCAGCAGTGAGCCCGGACTCTCCCCCAATGAGCAGTTCTTC.

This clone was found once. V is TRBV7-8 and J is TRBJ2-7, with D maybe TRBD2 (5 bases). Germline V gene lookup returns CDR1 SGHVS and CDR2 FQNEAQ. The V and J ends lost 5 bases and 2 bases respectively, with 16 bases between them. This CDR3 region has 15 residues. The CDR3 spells CASSPEGYKTYEQYF. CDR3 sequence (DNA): TGTGCCAGCAGCCCCGAGGGCTACAAGACCTACGAGCAGTACTTC.

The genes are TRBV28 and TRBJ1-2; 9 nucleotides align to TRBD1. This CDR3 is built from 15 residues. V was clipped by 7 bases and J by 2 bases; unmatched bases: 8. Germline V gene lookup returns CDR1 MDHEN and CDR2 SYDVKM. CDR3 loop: CASTPTGTGNYGYTF. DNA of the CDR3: TGTGCCAGCACCCCGACCGGGACAGGGAACTATGGCTACACCTTC.

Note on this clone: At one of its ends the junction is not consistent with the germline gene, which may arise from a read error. CDR3 nucleotides: TGCAGCGTTTCCTCCCGGCGGGACACCGATACGGTTTTT. This translates into CSVSSRRDTDTVF. The V gene is TRBV29-1, the J gene TRBJ1-1, with a tentative D call TRBD1 (6 bases). The CDR3 has 13 amino acids. The V gene's germline CDR1 is SQVTM and CDR2 ANQGSEA.

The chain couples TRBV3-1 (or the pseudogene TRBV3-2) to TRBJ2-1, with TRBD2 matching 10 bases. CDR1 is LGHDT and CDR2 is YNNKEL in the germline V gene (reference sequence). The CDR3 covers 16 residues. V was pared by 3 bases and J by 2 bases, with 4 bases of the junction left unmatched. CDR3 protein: CASSHRTSGTYNEQFF. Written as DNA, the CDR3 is TGTGCCAGCAGCCACCGGACTAGCGGAACCTACAATGAGCAGTTCTTC.

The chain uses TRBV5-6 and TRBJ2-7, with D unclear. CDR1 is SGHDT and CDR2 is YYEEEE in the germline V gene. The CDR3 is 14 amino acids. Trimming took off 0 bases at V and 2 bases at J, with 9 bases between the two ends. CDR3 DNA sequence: TGTGCCAGCAGCTTGGCCGTACGCCCCTACGAGCAGTACTTC. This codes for CASSLAVRPYEQYF.

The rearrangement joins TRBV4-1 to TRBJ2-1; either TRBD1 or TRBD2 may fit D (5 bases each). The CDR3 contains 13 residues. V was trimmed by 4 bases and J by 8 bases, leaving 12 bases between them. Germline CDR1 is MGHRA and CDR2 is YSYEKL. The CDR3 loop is CASSPLQGDEQFF. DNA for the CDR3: TGCGCCAGCAGCCCTCTGCAGGGAGATGAGCAGTTCTTC.